Below, 20 T cell receptor beta chains from the same sample are listed, as sequenced in a study of molecular identifiers for immune sequencing clone quantification. One entry per CDR3 protein results from TCRdb running MiXCR on the PCR reads. The sample holds about 510,000 distinct CDR3 sequences, over 20% seen once. The sample comprised naive CD8+ T cells from blood, with Jurkat cell RNA spiked in. Subset denoted: FACS-sorted CD8+CD4-CCR7+CD45RA+ naive T cells. Receptors originate from a human donor in good health. Some libraries in this study had Jurkat cell RNA spiked in.

Worth noting for this clonotype: With a much larger clone just one base away, this may be a read error. The chain employs TRBV7-2 and TRBJ2-7; D not certain. The CDR3 loop spans 14 amino acids. CDR1 and CDR2 from the germline V gene are SGHTA and FQGNSA. The DNA for the CDR3 is TGTGCCAGCAGCCCAATAGGGCTCTCCTGCGAGCAGTACTTC. It translates to CASSPIGLSCEQYF.

This clonotype was seen many times. The rearrangement uses TRBV30 and TRBJ2-1; D ambiguous. Germline V gene data show CDR1 as GTSNPN and CDR2 as SVGIG (reference sequence). V was shortened by 0 bases and J by 7 bases, with 10 bases between the two germline ends. CDR3 length: 13 residues. DNA for the CDR3: TGTGCCTGGAGTGTAAACTCAATTAATGAGCAGTTCTTC. Encoded protein: CAWSVNSINEQFF.

There are many counts of this clonotype. This chain connects TRBV7-9 to TRBJ1-1; 7 nucleotides line up with TRBD1. From germline, CDR1 is SEHNR and CDR2 FQNEAQ (reference sequence). The V and J ends lost 3 bases and 9 bases, in that order; junction bases with no gene match: 10. This CDR3 contains 14 residues. The CDR3 DNA follows: TGTGCCAGCAGCTTGGGGCAGGGGGTAACCCAAGCTTTCTTT. Its translation is CASSLGQGVTQAFF.

This clonotype was picked up a small number of times. The chain combines TRBV20-1 with TRBJ2-1; D unresolved. V lost 7 bases and J 5 bases, leaving 18 bases between the germline ends. The CDR3 is 14 amino acids. CDR1 is DFQATT, CDR2 SNEGSKA, per germline (reference sequence). The CDR3 sequence is CSGWFAQVHNEQFF. CDR3 coding DNA: TGCAGTGGTTGGTTCGCGCAGGTCCACAATGAGCAGTTCTTC.

This clonotype was counted ten times or more. The chain recombines TRBV20-1 with TRBJ2-7; the D is unclear. Trimming took off 2 bases at V and 3 bases at J, with 8 bases between the two ends. Germline CDR1 is DFQATT and CDR2 is SNEGSKA (reference sequence). This CDR3 is 12 amino acids long. CDR3 protein: CSARPGYYEQYF. The CDR3 bases are TGCAGTGCTAGACCCGGGTACTACGAGCAGTACTTC.

In its sample, this clonotype was seen a few times. The chain carries TRBV3-1 and TRBJ2-1; the D is unclear. The CDR3 has 17 residues. Looked up from germline, CDR1 is LGHDT and CDR2 is YNNKEL (reference sequence). The germline V and J ends were trimmed by 4 bases and 6 bases, with 22 bases remaining between them. The CDR3, as DNA: TGTGCCAGCAGCCCATTTCCTGCAACAGCCCAGATCAATGAGCAGTTCTTC. Translating it yields CASSPFPATAQINEQFF.

Regarding this clonotype: A read error may be the cause here, since a much bigger clone is one base away. The chain uses TRBV6-2 or TRBV6-3 and TRBJ1-1; TRBD1 matches at 10 bases. This CDR3 has 13 residues. The germline CDR1 and CDR2 sequences are MNHEY and SVGEGT. CDR3 in DNA: TGTGCCAGCAGTTACGGACAGGGGGTTGAAGCTCTCTTT. This sequence encodes CASSYGQGVEALF.

Regarding this clonotype: A much larger clone sits a single nucleotide away, making a read error possible. The rearrangement links TRBV14 to TRBJ2-2; 7 nucleotides align to TRBD2. Unmatched junction bases numbered 5, after V lost 3 bases and J lost 4 bases. This CDR3 region has 15 residues. Germline CDR1 reads SGHDN; CDR2 reads FVKESK. CDR3 coding DNA: TGTGCCAGCAGCCAGGGACTAACACCCACCGGGGAGCTGTTTTTT. Its protein is CASSQGLTPTGELFF.

With regard to this clonotype: A read error is possible here, since a much larger clone lies one base away. The rearrangement links TRBV20-1 to TRBJ1-2; possible D gene TRBD1, 6 bases. Germline CDR1 is DFQATT and CDR2 is SNEGSKA (reference sequence). The CDR3 is 15 residues long. The V gene lost 1 base and the J gene lost 2 bases, with 14 bases spanning the gap. CDR3 loop: CSARAHTGKNYGYTF. Here the CDR3 DNA reads TGCAGTGCTAGAGCTCATACAGGGAAGAACTATGGCTACACCTTC.

This clonotype was seen repeatedly, ten times or more. The chain has TRBV11-2 and TRBJ2-7; 9 bases are a match to TRBD1. Germline-derived CDR1 and CDR2 are SGHAT and FQNNGV. With V trimmed by 5 bases and J by 4 bases, 9 bases remained unmatched. The CDR3 sequence is 15 residues long. CDR3 DNA: TGTGCCAGCAGCATCGCCGGGACAGGGCCGTACGAGCAGTACTTC. It codes for CASSIAGTGPYEQYF.

The chain carries TRBV30 and TRBJ2-1; 14 bases are shared with TRBD2. The CDR3 spans 18 residues. J was trimmed by 3 bases and V by 3 bases; bases with no gene match: 10. CDR1 and CDR2 from the germline V gene are GTSNPN and SVGIG (reference sequence). CDR3 bases: TGTGCCTGGAGGACCGGGACTAGCGGGAGTGGCTACTACAATGAGCAGTTCTTC. The encoded protein is CAWRTGTSGSGYYNEQFF.

This clonotype has ten or more counts. This chain joins TRBV5-4 and TRBJ2-3, with 9 positions matching TRBD2. The CDR3 is 20 residues long. The V gene end was trimmed by 6 bases and the J gene end by 1 base; junction bases not matched to a gene: 21. In germline, CDR1 is SGHNT, CDR2 YYREEE (reference sequence). The CDR3 sequence is CASTPSRLAGTYVGTDTQYF. The DNA of the CDR3 is TGTGCCAGCACCCCAAGCCGCCTAGCGGGAACATACGTAGGCACAGATACGCAGTATTTT.

This clonotype was picked up a small number of times. The chain links TRBV10-3 to TRBJ2-2; D is perhaps TRBD1 (8 bases). This CDR3 is 13 amino acids long. Per germline, CDR1 ENHRY and CDR2 SYGVKD. Between the trimmed V and J ends, which lost 11 bases and 10 bases, there was a span of 20 bases. The DNA for the CDR3 is TGTGCCGCCAGGGGGGGGGACAGGCTGGAGCTGTTTTTT. It codes for CAARGGDRLELFF.

This clonotype showed up just a few times. The chain links TRBV20-1 to TRBJ2-1, with 8 positions matching TRBD1. Losses at the gene ends were 5 bases for V and 7 bases for J; bases not matched to a gene: 16. This CDR3 is 16 amino acids long. Germline V gives CDR1 DFQATT, CDR2 SNEGSKA (reference sequence). CDR3 region: CSAELGQGGKLNEQFF. The CDR3 nucleotides are TGCAGTGCTGAGCTCGGACAGGGTGGAAAATTGAATGAGCAGTTCTTC.

The chain joins TRBV5-4 to TRBJ1-1; TRBD1 matches at 7 bases. V shed 3 bases, J shed 4 bases, and the junction held 3 bases outside the gene matches. CDR1 is SGHNT and CDR2 is YYREEE in the germline V gene (reference sequence). The CDR3 sequence is 13 residues long. This CDR3 reads CASSWGQSTEAFF. CDR3 bases: TGTGCCAGCAGCTGGGGACAGTCCACTGAAGCTTTCTTT.

This clonotype occurred many times. J is TRBJ2-7 and V is TRBV4-3, with no clear D. CDR3 length: 13 amino acids. Trimming took off 1 base at V and 7 bases at J, with 11 bases between the two ends. Germline CDR1 reads LGHNA; CDR2 reads YSLEER. CDR3 amino acids: CASSQAGRTEQYF. The CDR3 DNA sequence: TGCGCCAGCAGCCAAGCGGGTCGGACGGAGCAGTACTTC.

The rearrangement uses TRBV27 and TRBJ1-3; D is perhaps TRBD1 (6 bases). Per germline, CDR1 MNHEY and CDR2 SMNVEV (reference sequence). V was cut by 11 bases and J by 0 bases, with 17 bases left in between. This CDR3 has 15 residues. In DNA form, the CDR3 reads TGTGCCCCCCGGGGGCCTCGCCGCTCTGGAAACACCATATATTTT. Protein sequence: CAPRGPRRSGNTIYF.

This clonotype was seen a handful of times. Likely a read error: the CDR3 ends without its conserved phenylalanine or tryptophan. The chain joins TRBV27 to TRBJ2-7; D may be TRBD1 (6 bases). In germline, CDR1 is MNHEY, CDR2 SMNVEV (reference sequence). Trimming left V 4 bases short and J 4 bases short, with 14 bases between. CDR3 size: 14 residues. The CDR3 sequence: CASSYSGQIYEQYS. CDR3 DNA sequence: TGTGCCAGCAGTTATTCAGGACAGATTTACGAGCAGTACTCC.

J is TRBJ2-1 and V is TRBV16; possible D gene TRBD2, 5 bases. This CDR3 has 14 amino acids. V was cut by 11 bases and J by 6 bases, with 20 bases left in between. CDR1 and CDR2 from the germline V gene are KGHSY and FQNENV. The CDR3, as DNA: TGTGCCGGCGGGCCGTTCCCGGGTAGCAATGAGCAGTTCTTC. Translating it yields CAGGPFPGSNEQFF. The variable domain in full, completed from reference TRBV16 and TRBJ2-1, reads GEEVAQTPKHLVRGEGQKAKLYCAPIKGHSYVFWYQQVLKNEFKFLISFQNENVFDETGMPKERFSAKCLPNSPCSLEIQATKLEDSAVYFCAGGPFPGSNEQFFGPGTRLTVL.

Ten or more counts support this clonotype. This chain's CDR3 is CASSQANTGELFF. The CDR3 nucleotides are TGTGCCAGCAGCCAGGCGAACACCGGGGAGCTGTTTTTT. The rearrangement joins TRBV14 to TRBJ2-2; D is undetermined. There are 13 residues in the CDR3. Deletions cut 3 bases from V and 0 bases from J, with 2 bases between. Per the germline V gene, CDR1 is SGHDN and CDR2 is FVKESK.